The present T cell receptor beta chain was sequenced within a study of cytomegalovirus exposure and HLA in healthy donors. The PCR made use of 60 Vbeta and 13 Jbeta primers. Here immunoSEQ multiplex PCR was the method, and the copy in TCRdb shows in-frame clones only, minus some. The data hold about 67,000 clones, with around 80% observed a single time. Germline V lookup: CDR1 SGHTA, CDR2 FQGNSA. V lost 1 base and J lost 7, with 11 bases in between. The CDR3 is 13 residues long. The sequenced material came from PBMCs. The chain links TRBV7-2 to TRBJ2-7, with a weak D call TRBD2 (5 bases). The TCR originated in a woman in her twenties or thirties in good health and CMV-seronegative. CDR3 in amino acids: CASSLGATGEQYF. CDR3 nucleotide sequence: TGTGCCAGCAGCTTAGGGGCCACGGGGGAGCAGTACTTC.